This TCR beta chain was found in a study of spatial heterogeneity in lung cancer. Study conclusions and caveats: Counts of expanded intratumoral alpha and beta TCRs tracked tumor mutation counts.

Ten or more counts support this clonotype. Its cognate antigen is unknown. This beta chain is an unintended read in a library built for alpha chains; its size means little. One entry per CDR3 protein, called by TCRdb with MiXCR from the 5' RACE reads. This sample has nearly 11,000 distinct CDR3 sequences, with less than 5.5% found just once. This CDR3 has 13 residues. V was trimmed by 1 base and J by 9 bases, leaving 10 bases between them. Time point noted: sample taken at primary tumor resection. Material for sequencing was whole RNA from tumor, nontumor lung or frozen PBMC, left unsorted. The TCR comes from a male donor with early-stage non-small cell lung cancer. V usage is TRBV12-3 or TRBV12-4 and J usage is TRBJ2-1; no reliable D call. The sample in question was lung tumor tissue, obtained at surgery. The CDR3 nucleotides read TGTGCCAGCAGTTTAGGCTTAGGCACTGAGCAGTTCTTC. Translation: CASSLGLGTEQFF.